A single sample is the source of the 12 T cell receptor beta chains below, sequenced in a study of T cell changes during pregnancy in multiple sclerosis (dated by TCRdb to between 2017 and 2020). The library was prepared using the immunoSEQ multiplex PCR assay. TCRdb re-hosts the immuneACCESS table, in-frame sequences only. Its copies lack some clones; in the studies checked, an unresolved V gene accounts for under half of them, and the cause for the rest is not known. The sample includes more than 75,000 clones, with 90% to 95% observed a single time. The top ten constitute over 0.8% of the sample. The source material was peripheral blood, sampled in the first trimester of pregnancy. These receptors all come from a female donor with multiple sclerosis, enrolled in a pregnancy study.

The chain links TRBV27 to TRBJ1-2; 9 nucleotides agree with TRBD1. This CDR3 comprises 14 residues. J was trimmed by 7 bases and V by 5 bases; bases with no gene match: 8. Germline V gene lookup returns CDR1 MNHEY and CDR2 SMNVEV (reference sequence). CDR3 in amino acids: CASSVQGAWGGYTF. The DNA of the CDR3 is TGTGCCAGCAGTGTACAGGGGGCTTGGGGTGGCTACACCTTC.

This chain links TRBV15 with TRBJ2-1; TRBD2 agrees at 13 bases. This CDR3 has 15 amino acids. Germline trimming cut 8 bases from V and 9 bases from J; bases unmatched to any gene: 10. Germline CDR1 is LNHNV and CDR2 is YYDKDF (reference sequence). The CDR3 nucleotides are TGTGCCACCTCTAGCGGGACTAGCGGGAATTCTGAGCAGTTCTTC. Its protein is CATSSGTSGNSEQFF.

Here the CDR3 reads CASTPRDRGSGNTIYF. In nucleotides, the CDR3 is TGTGCCAGCACCCCCCGTGACAGGGGCTCTGGAAACACCATATATTTT. V gene TRBV16 combines with J gene TRBJ1-3, with 8 bases fitting TRBD1. Germline V gives CDR1 KGHSY, CDR2 FQNENV. The CDR3 length is 16 residues. Losses at the gene ends were 7 bases for V and 0 bases for J; bases not matched to a gene: 8. Full variable domain (rest looked up from reference TRBV16 and TRBJ1-3): GEEVAQTPKHLVRGEGQKAKLYCAPIKGHSYVFWYQQVLKNEFKFLISFQNENVFDETGMPKERFSAKCLPNSPCSLEIQATKLEDSAVYFCASTPRDRGSGNTIYFGEGSWLTVV.

The genes are TRBV6-5 and TRBJ1-1; D is perhaps TRBD1 (5 bases). The germline V gene has CDR1 MNHEY and CDR2 SVGAGI. V was shortened by 2 bases and J by 5 bases, with 9 bases between the two germline ends. The CDR3 totals 13 residues. The CDR3 sequence is CASSYQTETEAFF. The DNA for the CDR3 is TGTGCCAGCAGTTACCAGACAGAAACTGAAGCTTTCTTT.

The chain employs TRBV4-3 and TRBJ1-2; D gene uncertain. Trimming shortened V by 1 base and J by 3 bases, and 9 bases separated the two germline ends. In germline, CDR1 is LGHNA, CDR2 YSLEER. The CDR3 spans 14 residues. The CDR3 DNA reads TGCGCCAGCAGCCAAGCCTACAGAGACTATGGCTACACCTTC. Protein sequence: CASSQAYRDYGYTF.

The chain links TRBV7-2 to TRBJ1-5; 7 bases agree with TRBD1. The germline V gene has CDR1 SGHTA and CDR2 FQGNSA. V dropped 4 bases and J dropped 2; count of bases not matched to a gene: 2. This CDR3 is built from 14 residues. CDR3 DNA sequence: TGTGCCAGCAGCTGGGACAGTGGCAATCAGCCCCAGCATTTT. It is translated as CASSWDSGNQPQHF.

The chain is built from TRBV2 and TRBJ1-6, with TRBD1 identical over 7 bases. V lost 6 bases, J lost 9 bases, and 8 bases stayed unmatched. Germline CDR1 reads SNHLY; CDR2 reads FYNNEI. The CDR3 sequence is 14 residues long. The CDR3 spells CASSYRDSSSPLHF. The CDR3, as DNA: TGTGCCAGCAGCTATCGGGACAGTAGTTCACCCCTCCACTTT.

The chain has TRBV2 and TRBJ1-1; 8 bases match TRBD1. V dropped 7 bases and J dropped 2; count of bases not matched to a gene: 12. This CDR3 region has 16 residues. CDR1 is SNHLY, CDR2 FYNNEI, per germline. The CDR3 is CASNFQGAQINTEAFF. DNA of the CDR3: TGTGCCAGCAACTTTCAGGGGGCCCAGATAAACACTGAAGCTTTCTTT.

This rearrangement joins TRBV18 to TRBJ2-2; 10 bases are a match to TRBD1. The CDR3 is 18 amino acids. Germline CDR1 KGHSH, CDR2 LQKENI. V shed 4 bases and J 5 bases; nucleotides not matched to a gene: 13. The DNA of the CDR3 is TGTGCCAGCTCACTCCTCGCCCCGACAGGGGGCAGAACCGGGGAGCTGTTTTTT. Encoded protein: CASSLLAPTGGRTGELFF. Based on the CDR3 plus reference TRBV18 and TRBJ2-2, the full variable domain is NAGVMQNPRHLVRRRGQEARLRCSPMKGHSHVYWYRQLPEEGLKFMVYLQKENIIDESGMPKERFSAEFPKEGPSILRIQQVVRGDSAAYFCASSLLAPTGGRTGELFFGEGSRLTVL.

This chain connects TRBV29-1 to TRBJ2-3; 7 bases fit TRBD2. Unmatched junction bases numbered 8, after V lost 4 bases and J lost 4 bases. Germline V lookup: CDR1 SQVTM, CDR2 ANQGSEA. CDR3 length equals 14 residues. CDR3: CSVAVAGPSDTQYF. The DNA for the CDR3 is TGCAGCGTTGCGGTAGCGGGCCCCTCAGATACGCAGTATTTT.

The chain recombines TRBV19 with TRBJ2-3, with D possibly TRBD2 on 6 matching bases. The germline V gene encodes CDR1 LNHDA and CDR2 SQIVND (reference sequence). CDR3 length: 15 amino acids. Deletions cut 5 bases from V and 1 base from J, with 13 bases between. The CDR3 bases are TGTGCCAGTAGTCCCGGGACTTATGGCACAGATACGCAGTATTTT. Its protein is CASSPGTYGTDTQYF.

The V call is TRBV4-3, the J call TRBJ1-2; no clear D gene. The CDR3 is 15 amino acids. Trimming removed 0 bases from V and 4 bases from J, with 12 bases in between. Germline V CDR1 and CDR2: LGHNA, YSLEER. CDR3: CASSQDRAVFYGYTF. The CDR3 DNA reads TGCGCCAGCAGCCAAGATCGCGCCGTTTTCTATGGCTACACCTTC.